The next 15 T cell receptor beta chains were all read from a single sample in a study of CD8 T cells in Susac syndrome (dated 2019 in TCRdb). Library method: the immunoSEQ multiplex PCR assay. RNA was extracted using the RNeasy kit, and about 0.5 to 1 ug of the RNA was reverse transcribed with random hexamers. TCRdb handled the public reads itself, with Q25 trimming in fastp and clone calling in MiXCR, and kept productive beta chains. Identical CDR3 protein sequences are pooled into one entry, listed with their most common genes and DNA. A total of some 120,000 distinct CDR3 sequences appear in this sample, nearly 95% of them only once. Roughly 0.13% of the sample lies in the top ten. Sequencing used CD4+ T cells from PBMCs. Every receptor here comes from a human donor in good health.

The chain carries TRBV7-2 and TRBJ2-1; 9 bases align to TRBD1. Germline CDR1 reads SGHTA; CDR2 reads FQGNSA. With V trimmed by 4 bases and J by 9 bases, 7 bases remained unmatched. This CDR3 comprises 14 residues. The CDR3 DNA reads as TGTGCCAGCAGCTCCACGGGACAGGGAGTTGAGCAGTTCTTC. The encoded protein is CASSSTGQGVEQFF.

The CDR3 bases are TGTGCCAGCAGAAGGGACATCCCCTACGAGCAGTACTTC. This sequence encodes CASRRDIPYEQYF. V usage is TRBV28 and J usage is TRBJ2-7; possibly TRBD1 for D (6 bases). CDR3 length equals 13 residues. Germline loops: CDR1 MDHEN, CDR2 SYDVKM. V was clipped by 6 bases and J by 2 bases, with 11 bases between them.

V usage is TRBV7-9 and J usage is TRBJ2-3, with 7 bases lining up with TRBD1. After removal of 4 bases from V and 5 bases from J, the junction contained 6 bases not matched to a gene. The CDR3 is 14 amino acids. The germline CDR1 and CDR2 sequences are SEHNR and FQNEAQ (reference sequence). This chain's CDR3 is CASSSWTGLDTQYF. The CDR3 DNA reads TGTGCCAGCAGCTCCTGGACAGGTTTAGATACGCAGTATTTT.

The J gene is TRBJ2-2, the V gene TRBV2, with D possibly TRBD1 on 6 matching bases. This CDR3 has 14 residues. From germline, CDR1 is SNHLY and CDR2 FYNNEI. V was trimmed by 8 bases and J by 0 bases, leaving 10 bases between them. DNA for the CDR3: TGTGCCAGCGGAACAGGGCCGAACACCGGGGAGCTGTTTTTT. Encoded protein: CASGTGPNTGELFF.

The V call is TRBV12-3 or TRBV12-4, the J call TRBJ2-2; 13 bases agree with TRBD2. V lost 7 bases, J lost 4 bases, and 12 bases stayed unmatched. The CDR3 contains 18 residues. CDR3 amino acids: CASNPLAGGPISTGELFF. CDR3 nucleotide sequence: TGTGCCAGCAACCCACTAGCGGGAGGGCCGATCAGCACCGGGGAGCTGTTTTTT.

This chain joins TRBV2 and TRBJ2-3, with D uncertain. Germline CDR1 reads SNHLY; CDR2 reads FYNNEI. The V end lost 6 bases, the J end lost 4 bases, and 11 bases lay between the germline ends. This CDR3 spans 13 amino acids. This chain's CDR3 is CASSPNWADTQYF. As DNA, the CDR3 is TGTGCCAGCAGCCCCAACTGGGCAGATACGCAGTATTTT.

V usage is TRBV29-1 and J usage is TRBJ2-1; D unresolved. V gave up 4 bases and J gave up 0 bases, with 13 bases separating them. CDR3 length equals 15 residues. Germline values: CDR1 SQVTM, CDR2 ANQGSEA. The CDR3 loop reads CSVGRDTYSYNEQFF. DNA of the CDR3: TGCAGCGTTGGGAGAGACACATACTCCTACAATGAGCAGTTCTTC.

The chain couples TRBV7-9 to TRBJ2-1, with TRBD2 matching 7 bases. Per germline, CDR1 SEHNR and CDR2 FQNEAQ (reference sequence). The CDR3 covers 16 residues. V lost 2 bases, J lost 8 bases, and 12 bases stayed unmatched. CDR3 coding DNA: TGTGCCAGCAGCTTACCCGGACTAGGCGAACAGGATGAGCAGTTCTTC. Amino acids: CASSLPGLGEQDEQFF.

This clonotype has a single count. This chain joins TRBV4-1 and TRBJ1-1, with D tentatively TRBD1 (5 bases). V was cut by 3 bases and J by 2 bases, with 10 bases left in between. Germline values: CDR1 MGHRA, CDR2 YSYEKL. The CDR3 is 14 amino acids. This chain's CDR3 is CASSQLTENTEAFF. CDR3 coding DNA: TGCGCCAGCAGCCAGCTGACAGAAAACACTGAAGCTTTCTTT.

V usage is TRBV28 and J usage is TRBJ1-5, with no clear D. The CDR3 contains 13 residues. Germline lookup yields CDR1 MDHEN and CDR2 SYDVKM. Trimming cost V 6 bases and J 3 bases, with 9 bases left between them. The CDR3: CASSTQFNQPQHF. CDR3 nucleotide sequence: TGTGCCAGCAGCACCCAATTCAATCAGCCCCAGCATTTT.

This chain links TRBV20-1 with TRBJ2-2, with D possibly TRBD1 on 6 matching bases. The CDR3 sequence is 16 residues long. CDR1 and CDR2 from the germline V gene are DFQATT and SNEGSKA (reference sequence). V was trimmed by 0 bases and J by 4 bases, leaving 15 bases between them. Here the CDR3 DNA reads TGCAGTGCTAGAGATTACAGGGCTGGTGGCACCGGGGAGCTGTTTTTT. Protein sequence: CSARDYRAGGTGELFF.

The J gene is TRBJ2-7, the V gene TRBV5-1; 8 nucleotides align to TRBD1. The trim removed 0 bases at V and 1 base at J, leaving 3 bases unmatched. CDR1 and CDR2 from the germline V gene are SGHRS and YFSETQ. This CDR3 has 15 amino acids. DNA of the CDR3: TGCGCCAGCAGCTTGGGGGGACAGGAATCCTACGAGCAGTACTTC. Translation: CASSLGGQESYEQYF.

CDR3 in DNA: TGCGCCAGCAGCATTGACACGAACTCTGGAAACACCATATATTTT. Encoded protein: CASSIDTNSGNTIYF. V usage is TRBV5-1 and J usage is TRBJ1-3; no reliable D call. The CDR3 length is 15 residues. Between the trimmed V and J ends, which lost 4 bases and 0 bases, there was a span of 11 bases. The V gene's germline CDR1 is SGHRS and CDR2 YFSETQ.

This chain uses TRBV7-2 with TRBJ1-1; D is ambiguous. The CDR3 extends over 14 amino acids. Germline assignment: CDR1 SGHTA and CDR2 FQGNSA. The ends were cut back, 3 bases at V and 4 bases at J, with 12 bases in the middle. CDR3 coding DNA: TGTGCCAGCAGCTTTCACCCCAAAGGCACTGAAGCTTTCTTT. Translation gives CASSFHPKGTEAFF.

The rearrangement links TRBV3-1 to TRBJ1-4; D gene uncertain. CDR3 size: 15 residues. In germline, CDR1 is LGHDT, CDR2 YNNKEL (reference sequence). Trimming took 0 bases from V and 5 from J, leaving 10 bases between them. The CDR3 DNA follows: TGTGCCAGCAGCCAAGATCCCACAGAGAATGAAAAACTGTTTTTT. Translation gives CASSQDPTENEKLFF.